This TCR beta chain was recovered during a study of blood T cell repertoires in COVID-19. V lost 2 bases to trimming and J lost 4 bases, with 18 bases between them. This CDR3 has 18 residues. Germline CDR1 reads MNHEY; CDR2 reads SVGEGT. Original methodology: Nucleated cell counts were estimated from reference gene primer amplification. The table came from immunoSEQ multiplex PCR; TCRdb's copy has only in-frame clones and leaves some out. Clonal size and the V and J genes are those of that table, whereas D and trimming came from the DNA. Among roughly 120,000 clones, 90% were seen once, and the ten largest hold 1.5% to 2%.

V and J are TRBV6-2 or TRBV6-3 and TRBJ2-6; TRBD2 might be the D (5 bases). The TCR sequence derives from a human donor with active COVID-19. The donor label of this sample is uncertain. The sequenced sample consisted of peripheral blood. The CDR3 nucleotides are TGTGCCAGCAGTTACGGACGGGGTTTTCGGCGGGGGGCCAACGTCCTGACTTTC. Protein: CASSYGRGFRRGANVLTF.